This T cell receptor beta chain was profiled in a study of blood T cell repertoires in COVID-19. The germline V gene encodes CDR1 GTSNPN and CDR2 SVGIG (reference sequence). This CDR3 region has 15 residues. Trimming shortened V by 0 bases and J by 6 bases, and 15 bases separated the two germline ends. Sequencing used immunoSEQ multiplex PCR; TCRdb keeps in-frame clones, though not all of them. The table records about 160,000 clones, about 90% of them present only once. This chain connects TRBV30 to TRBJ1-5; D gene unclear. This TCR was sampled from a woman in her fifties or sixties who had recovered from COVID-19. Sequenced sample: PBMCs or T cells enriched from blood (not recorded which). The CDR3 nucleotides read TGTGCCTGGAGTGTACCGGGGTCCACAACTCAGCCCCAGCATTTT. It codes for CAWSVPGSTTQPQHF.